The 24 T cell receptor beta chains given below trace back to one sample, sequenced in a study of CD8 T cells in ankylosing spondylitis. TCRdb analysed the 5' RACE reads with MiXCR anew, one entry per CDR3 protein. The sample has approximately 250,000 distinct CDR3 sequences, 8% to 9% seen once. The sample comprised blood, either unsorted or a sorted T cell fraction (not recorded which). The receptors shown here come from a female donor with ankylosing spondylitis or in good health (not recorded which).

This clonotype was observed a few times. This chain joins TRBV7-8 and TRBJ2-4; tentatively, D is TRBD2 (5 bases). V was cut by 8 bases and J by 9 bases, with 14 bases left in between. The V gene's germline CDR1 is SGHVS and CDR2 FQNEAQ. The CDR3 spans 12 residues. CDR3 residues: CASVGVSGIQYF. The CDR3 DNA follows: TGTGCCAGCGTCGGGGTCTCGGGCATTCAGTACTTC.

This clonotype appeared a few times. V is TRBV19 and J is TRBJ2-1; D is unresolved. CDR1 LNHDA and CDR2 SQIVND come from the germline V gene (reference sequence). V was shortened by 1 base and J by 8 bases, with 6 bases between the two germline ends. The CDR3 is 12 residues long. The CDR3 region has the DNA TGTGCCAGTAGTATAGTAGGAGATGAGCAGTTCTTC. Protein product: CASSIVGDEQFF.

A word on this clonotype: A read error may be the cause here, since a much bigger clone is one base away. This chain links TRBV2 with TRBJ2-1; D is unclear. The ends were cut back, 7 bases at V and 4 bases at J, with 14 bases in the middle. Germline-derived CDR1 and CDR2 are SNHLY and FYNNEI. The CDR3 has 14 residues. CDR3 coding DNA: TGTGCCAGCACCCCTAACGGGCTGTACAATGAGCAGTTCTTC. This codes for CASTPNGLYNEQFF.

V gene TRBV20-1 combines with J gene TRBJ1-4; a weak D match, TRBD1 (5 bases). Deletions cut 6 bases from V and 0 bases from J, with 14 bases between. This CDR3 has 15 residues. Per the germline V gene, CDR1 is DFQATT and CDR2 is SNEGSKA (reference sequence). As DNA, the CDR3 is TGCAGTGCAAAGGGGAGCGGAGCAACTAATGAAAAACTGTTTTTT. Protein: CSAKGSGATNEKLFF.

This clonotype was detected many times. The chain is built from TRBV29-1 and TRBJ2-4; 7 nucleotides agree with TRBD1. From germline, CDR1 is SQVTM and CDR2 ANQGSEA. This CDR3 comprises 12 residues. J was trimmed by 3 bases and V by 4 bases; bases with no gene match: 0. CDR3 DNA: TGCAGCGTTGGGGACAGCAAAAACATTCAGTACTTC. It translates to CSVGDSKNIQYF.

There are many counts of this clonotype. DNA for the CDR3: TGTGCCAGCTCGGTAAGGGGGGAGCAGTTCTTC. It specifies CASSVRGEQFF. The rearrangement joins TRBV12-3 or TRBV12-4 to TRBJ2-1; tentatively, D is TRBD1 (6 bases). With 8 bases removed from V and 10 bases from J, the gap between germline ends came to 12 bases. CDR3 size: 11 residues.

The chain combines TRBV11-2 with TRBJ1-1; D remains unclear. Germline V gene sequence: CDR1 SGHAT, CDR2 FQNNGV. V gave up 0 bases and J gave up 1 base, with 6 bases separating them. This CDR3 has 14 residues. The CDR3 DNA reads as TGTGCCAGCAGCTTAGATTACCGGAACACTGAAGCTTTCTTT. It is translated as CASSLDYRNTEAFF.

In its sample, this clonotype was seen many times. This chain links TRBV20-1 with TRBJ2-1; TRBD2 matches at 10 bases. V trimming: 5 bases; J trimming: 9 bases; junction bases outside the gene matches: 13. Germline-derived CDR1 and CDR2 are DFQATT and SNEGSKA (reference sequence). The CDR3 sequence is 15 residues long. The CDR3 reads CSALHPGLAIIEQFF. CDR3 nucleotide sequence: TGCAGTGCTCTCCACCCGGGACTAGCGATCATTGAGCAGTTCTTC.

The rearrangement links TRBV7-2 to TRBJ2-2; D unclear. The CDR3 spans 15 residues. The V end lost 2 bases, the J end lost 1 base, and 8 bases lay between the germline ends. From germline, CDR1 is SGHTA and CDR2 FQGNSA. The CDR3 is CASSLNGVNTGELFF. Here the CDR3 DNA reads TGTGCCAGCAGCTTAAACGGTGTGAACACCGGGGAGCTGTTTTTT.

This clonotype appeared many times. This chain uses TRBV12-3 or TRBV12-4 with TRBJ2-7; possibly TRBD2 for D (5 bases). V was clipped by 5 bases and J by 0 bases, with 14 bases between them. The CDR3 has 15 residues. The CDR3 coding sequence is TGTGCCAGCAGTCAACACACGGGAAGCTCCTACGAGCAGTACTTC. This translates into CASSQHTGSSYEQYF.

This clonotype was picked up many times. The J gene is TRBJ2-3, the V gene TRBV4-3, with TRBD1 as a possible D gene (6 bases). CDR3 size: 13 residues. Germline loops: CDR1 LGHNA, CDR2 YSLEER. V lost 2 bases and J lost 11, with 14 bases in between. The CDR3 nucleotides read TGCGCCAGCAGCCAATCAGGGGCTGTGGGGCAGTATTTT. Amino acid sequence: CASSQSGAVGQYF.

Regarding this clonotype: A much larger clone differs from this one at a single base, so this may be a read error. The DNA for the CDR3 is TGTGCCAGTATTATGGGAGGGGTCGGGAGCTCCTACAATGAGCAGTTCTTC. Translation gives CASIMGGVGSSYNEQFF. This chain joins TRBV19 and TRBJ2-1; 7 bases are shared with TRBD2. This CDR3 has 17 amino acids. V lost 7 bases and J lost 0; bases outside the gene matches: 12. The germline CDR1 and CDR2 sequences are LNHDA and SQIVND (reference sequence). The full variable domain, in which reference TRBV19 and TRBJ2-1 provide the parts outside the CDR3, is DGGITQSPKYLFRKEGQNVTLSCEQNLNHDAMYWYRQDPGQGLRLIYYSQIVNDFQKGDIAEGYSVSREKKESFPLTVTSAQKNPTAFYLCASIMGGVGSSYNEQFFGPGTRLTVL.

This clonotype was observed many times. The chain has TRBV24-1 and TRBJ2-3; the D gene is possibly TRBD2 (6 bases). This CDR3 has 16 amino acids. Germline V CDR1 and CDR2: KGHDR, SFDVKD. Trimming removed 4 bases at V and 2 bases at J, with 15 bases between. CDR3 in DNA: TGTGCCACCAGTGACCGCCGGCGCGGGAACACAGATACGCAGTATTTT. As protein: CATSDRRRGNTDTQYF.

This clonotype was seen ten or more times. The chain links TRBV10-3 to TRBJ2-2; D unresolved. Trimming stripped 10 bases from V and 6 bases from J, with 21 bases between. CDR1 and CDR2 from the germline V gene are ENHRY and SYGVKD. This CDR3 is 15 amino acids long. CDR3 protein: CATSPKLVEPGELFF. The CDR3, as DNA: TGTGCCACCTCACCCAAGCTAGTCGAGCCCGGGGAGCTGTTTTTT.

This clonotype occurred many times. CDR3 in amino acids: CSARDPKEGADTQYF. The CDR3 region has the DNA TGCAGTGCTAGAGATCCCAAGGAAGGGGCAGATACGCAGTATTTT. The chain combines TRBV20-1 with TRBJ2-3; D might be TRBD1 (5 bases). This CDR3 has 15 amino acids. Trimming took off 0 bases at V and 4 bases at J, with 14 bases between the two ends. In germline, CDR1 is DFQATT, CDR2 SNEGSKA (reference sequence).

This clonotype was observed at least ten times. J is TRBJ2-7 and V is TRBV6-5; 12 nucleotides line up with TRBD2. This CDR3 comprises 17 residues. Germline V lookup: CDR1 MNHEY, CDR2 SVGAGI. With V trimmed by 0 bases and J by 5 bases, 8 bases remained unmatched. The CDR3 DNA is TGTGCCAGCAGTTACTCTGGACTAGCGGGATTTAGGAACGAGCAGTACTTC. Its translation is CASSYSGLAGFRNEQYF.

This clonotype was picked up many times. CDR3: CASSSRPYNEQFF. The DNA for the CDR3 is TGTGCCAGCAGCTCCCGACCTTACAATGAGCAGTTCTTC. The J gene is TRBJ2-1, the V gene TRBV11-3, with no clear D. The CDR3 length is 13 residues. Trimming took 4 bases from V and 4 from J, leaving 8 bases between them. Germline CDR1 SGHNT, CDR2 YENEEA. The full variable domain, in which reference TRBV11-3 and TRBJ2-1 provide the parts outside the CDR3, is EAGVVQSPRYKIIEKKQPVAFWCNPISGHNTLYWYLQNLGQGPELLIRYENEEAVDDSQLPKDRFSAERLKGVDSTLKIQPAELGDSAVYLCASSSRPYNEQFFGPGTRLTVL.

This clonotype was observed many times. The CDR3 here is CASSLVRGSYEQYF. CDR3 nucleotides: TGTGCCAGCAGCTTGGTCAGGGGATCCTACGAGCAGTACTTC. The J gene is TRBJ2-7, the V gene TRBV5-5, with D possibly matching TRBD1 (6 bases). Germline values: CDR1 SGHKS, CDR2 YYEKEE (reference sequence). V was trimmed by 0 bases and J by 1 base, leaving 8 bases between them. CDR3 length: 14 amino acids.

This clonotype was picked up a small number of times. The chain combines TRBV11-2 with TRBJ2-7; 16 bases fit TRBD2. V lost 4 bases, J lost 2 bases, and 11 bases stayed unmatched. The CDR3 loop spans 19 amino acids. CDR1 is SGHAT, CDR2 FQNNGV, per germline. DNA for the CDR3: TGTGCCAGCAGCTCCCCGGGACTAGCGGGAGGGCTGGACCCCTACGAGCAGTACTTC. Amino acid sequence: CASSSPGLAGGLDPYEQYF.

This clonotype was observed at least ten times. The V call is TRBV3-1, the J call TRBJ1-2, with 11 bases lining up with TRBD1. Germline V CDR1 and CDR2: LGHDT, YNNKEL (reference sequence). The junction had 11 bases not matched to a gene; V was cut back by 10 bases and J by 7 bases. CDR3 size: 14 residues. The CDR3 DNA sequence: TGTGCCACCGGACGGACAGGGGGCGGCCCTGGCTACACCTTC. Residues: CATGRTGGGPGYTF. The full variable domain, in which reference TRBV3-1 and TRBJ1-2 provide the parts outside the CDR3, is DTAVSQTPKYLVTQMGNDKSIKCEQNLGHDTMYWYKQDSKKFLKIMFSYNNKELIINETVPNRFSPKSPDKAHLNLHINSLELGDSAVYFCATGRTGGGPGYTFGSGTRLTVV.

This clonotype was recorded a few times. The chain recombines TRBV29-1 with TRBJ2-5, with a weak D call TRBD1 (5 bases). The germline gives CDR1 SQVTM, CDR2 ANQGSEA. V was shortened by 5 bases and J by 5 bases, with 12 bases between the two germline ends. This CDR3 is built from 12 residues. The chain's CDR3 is CSVTQGAETQYF. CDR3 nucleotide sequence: TGCAGCGTTACCCAGGGCGCGGAGACCCAGTACTTC.

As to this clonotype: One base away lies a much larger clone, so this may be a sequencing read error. The CDR3 DNA reads TGTGCCATCAGTGAGCCGGGACAGGGTGCCCACGCGCAGTACTTC. Its translation: CAISEPGQGAHAQYF. This chain connects TRBV10-3 to TRBJ2-7; 9 positions agree with TRBD1. CDR3 length: 15 amino acids. Unmatched junction bases numbered 11, after V lost 2 bases and J lost 9 bases. Looked up from germline, CDR1 is ENHRY and CDR2 is SYGVKD.

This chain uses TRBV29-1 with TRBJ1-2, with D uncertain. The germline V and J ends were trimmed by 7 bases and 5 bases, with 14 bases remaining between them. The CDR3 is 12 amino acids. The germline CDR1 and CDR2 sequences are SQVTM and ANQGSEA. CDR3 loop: CSAERGGYGYTF. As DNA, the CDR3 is TGCAGCGCTGAGCGGGGAGGGTATGGCTACACCTTC.

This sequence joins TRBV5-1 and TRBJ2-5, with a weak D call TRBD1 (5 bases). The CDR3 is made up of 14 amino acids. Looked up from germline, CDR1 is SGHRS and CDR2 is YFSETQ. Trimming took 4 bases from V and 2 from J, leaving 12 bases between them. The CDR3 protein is CASSGQGWQETQYF. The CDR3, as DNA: TGCGCCAGCAGCGGACAAGGGTGGCAAGAGACCCAGTACTTC.